The 8 T cell receptor beta chains below all came from one sample that was sequenced in a study of patients and donors after allogeneic stem cell transplantation. MiXCR, run by TCRdb on the RT-PCR reads, gives a single entry per CDR3 protein. There are about 100,000 distinct CDR3 sequences in the sample; around 38% occur only once, and roughly 27% lies in the top ten. Sequencing was done on a sample of blood, either unsorted or a sorted T cell fraction (not recorded which). These receptors came from a human donor who was either an allogeneic HSCT recipient or a stem cell or donor lymphocyte infusion donor (not recorded which). It is not recorded whose cells these are; they may come from a transplant donor.

On this clonotype itself: Given the absence of the conserved phenylalanine or tryptophan at the CDR3 end, a read error is likely. The chain links TRBV27 to TRBJ2-1; D is unclear. Germline CDR1 is MNHEY and CDR2 is SMNVEV (reference sequence). V dropped 2 bases and J dropped 7 bases, with 12 bases sitting between them. This CDR3 is built from 14 residues. Here the CDR3 reads CASSLIVAINEQFS. The CDR3 coding sequence is TGTGCCAGCAGTTTAATCGTGGCGATTAATGAGCAGTTCTCC.

The sample holds a few counts of this clonotype. The rearrangement links TRBV15 to TRBJ1-5; D may be TRBD1 (6 bases). Trimming removed 5 bases at V and 3 bases at J, with 11 bases between. The CDR3 loop spans 14 amino acids. The germline CDR1 and CDR2 sequences are LNHNV and YYDKDF (reference sequence). The CDR3 here is CATSLDSFNQPQHF. DNA for the CDR3: TGTGCCACCAGCCTGGACAGCTTCAATCAGCCCCAGCATTTT.

The chain recombines TRBV5-1 with TRBJ1-2; D unclear. The length of the CDR3 is 16 residues. V was trimmed by 3 bases and J by 2 bases, leaving 17 bases between them. Germline CDR1 and CDR2: SGHRS and YFSETQ. Here the CDR3 DNA reads TGCGCCAGCAGCTCGGGAGATTTGACCGAGAACTATGGCTACACCTTC. It specifies CASSSGDLTENYGYTF.

This clonotype occurred a few times. The gene calls are TRBV4-2 and TRBJ1-5, with a weak D call TRBD1 (5 bases). V was pared by 3 bases and J by 2 bases, with 14 bases between. Germline V CDR1 and CDR2: LGHNA, YNFKEQ. CDR3 length: 16 amino acids. CDR3 bases: TGTGCCAGCAGCCAGGAACAGGTGGCCGGCAATCAGCCCCAGCATTTT. Its protein product is CASSQEQVAGNQPQHF.

The chain carries TRBV4-2 and TRBJ1-5; no clear D. V lost 4 bases and J lost 0, with 10 bases in between. The germline gives CDR1 LGHNA, CDR2 YNFKEQ. The CDR3 covers 15 residues. The CDR3 sequence is CASSLDAFSNQPQHF. CDR3 bases: TGTGCCAGCAGCCTAGATGCCTTTAGCAATCAGCCCCAGCATTTT.

The chain recombines TRBV4-3 with TRBJ2-3, with a possible D match to TRBD2 (6 bases). The CDR3 is 14 amino acids. CDR1 and CDR2 (germline): LGHNA, YSLEER. V lost 1 base and J lost 4, with 9 bases in between. The CDR3 nucleotides are TGCGCCAGCAGCCAAGTGCGGGGCGCAGATACGCAGTATTTT. Protein: CASSQVRGADTQYF.

The V gene is TRBV7-2, the J gene TRBJ1-4; 11 bases fit TRBD1. Germline V gene sequence: CDR1 SGHTA, CDR2 FQGNSA. This CDR3 comprises 15 residues. With 5 bases clipped from V and 8 bases from J, the junction kept 7 bases outside the gene matches. The CDR3 loop is CASSRTGGEWEKLFF. CDR3 in DNA: TGTGCCAGCAGCAGGACAGGGGGCGAATGGGAAAAACTGTTTTTT.

The chain recombines TRBV10-2 with TRBJ2-1; TRBD2 matches at 11 bases. CDR3 length: 14 residues. Germline CDR1 is WSHSY and CDR2 is SAAADI. Losses at the gene ends were 7 bases for V and 6 bases for J; bases not matched to a gene: 5. CDR3 in amino acids: CASKVSGRGNEQFF. The CDR3 bases are TGCGCCAGCAAGGTTAGCGGGAGGGGCAATGAGCAGTTCTTC.